This TCR beta chain is drawn from a study of Ad26.COV2.S vaccination and SARS-CoV-2 variants. Notes on the study in general: Spike-specific TCR breadth ran higher among vaccine recipients than placebo recipients. Non-spike TCR breadth showed similarity between vaccine and placebo recipients.

Treatment noted: roughly 18 received Ad26.COV2.S at low or high dose, single or two shots; 5 received placebo; per-sample allocation not given. Samples analyzed were those drawn on day 63 after the first vaccine or placebo injection. An adult donor aged 18-55 years was enrolled in Boston. Trimming took 8 bases from V and 15 from J, leaving 17 bases between them. CDR1 is GTSNPN, CDR2 SVGIG, per germline (reference sequence). The CDR3 is 10 amino acids. To note about this clone: Its antigen is currently unknown.

Libraries were prepared by immunoSEQ multiplex PCR; TCRdb keeps only in-frame clonotypes and omits some of them. The sample contains about 680,000 clones, around 89% of which appear only once. This rearrangement joins TRBV30 to TRBJ2-1; D perhaps matches TRBD2 (5 bases). The specimen was peripheral blood, collected in a trial of Ad26.COV2.S vaccine versus placebo. This sequence originates from a person aged 18-60 years who received the Ad26.COV2.S COVID-19 vaccine or a placebo. The CDR3 bases are TGTGCCGTCCAAGGCGGGTTAGTGTTCTTC. Encoded protein: CAVQGGLVFF.